This TCR beta chain was sequenced for a study of beta chain features in type 1 diabetes. Of the isolated RNA, all was reverse transcribed, and so the sequenced material was expressed TCRB transcripts. Libraries were prepared by immunoSEQ multiplex PCR; TCRdb keeps only in-frame clonotypes and omits some of them. This table holds roughly 300,000 clones, approximately 8.2% found once. Per donor, one heparinised blood draw averaged about 116 mL. The specimen was central memory CD4+ T cells from blood. This clonotype was sampled from a woman aged 18-29 years in good health.

The CDR3 DNA sequence: TGTGCCAGCAGTGTGACTAGCGGGAGAAGCGAGACCCAGTACTTC. It specifies CASSVTSGRSETQYF. J is TRBJ2-5 and V is TRBV6-6; TRBD2 aligns across 12 bases. The V gene's germline CDR1 is MNHNY and CDR2 SVGAGI (reference sequence). The CDR3 loop spans 15 amino acids. V lost 5 bases to trimming and J lost 5 bases; unmatched junction nucleotides: 6.